Listed below are T cell receptor beta chains from one sample, sequenced in a study of T cells in Graves' hyperthyroidism and ophthalmopathy. MiXCR, applied by TCRdb to the multiplex PCR reads, yields one record per CDR3 protein. The repertoire holds around 300,000 distinct CDR3 sequences, with approximately 15% as singletons. Sequenced: blood. The receptors were gathered from a woman in her twenties or thirties with Graves' hyperthyroidism. Both conserved end residues are part of each CDR3. A D gene is named only where the DNA matches it firmly. Size is omitted from some rows. Given values are once, few, many or a class for expanded clones.

j_gene | d_gene | v_gene | abundance | CDR3aa | CDR3nt
TRBJ2-2 | TRBD2 | TRBV12-3/TRBV12-4 | many | CASSFRTSAFGELFF | TGTGCCAGCAGTTTCAGGACTAGCGCCTTCGGGGAGCTGTTTTTT
TRBJ2-7 | NA | TRBV18 | NA | CASSPQGSGNEQYF | TGTGCCAGCTCTCCCCAGGGGTCCGGCAACGAGCAGTACTTC
TRBJ2-7 | NA | TRBV11-2 | NA | CASSFGHLLARMGAYEQYF | TGTGCCAGCAGCTTTGGCCACCTTCTCGCGCGGATGGGGGCCTACGAGCAGTACTTC
TRBJ2-7 | TRBD1 | TRBV5-1 | many | CASSLAGTGRYEQYF | TGCGCCAGCAGCTTGGCCGGGACAGGGCGCTACGAGCAGTACTTC
TRBJ1-6 | NA | TRBV6-1 | many | CASSERGLNSPLHF | TGTGCCAGCAGTGAAAGGGGCCTTAATTCACCCCTCCACTTT
TRBJ2-7 | TRBD1 | TRBV20-1 | few | CSARLDRDYEQYF | TGCAGTGCTAGGTTGGACAGGGACTACGAGCAGTACTTC
TRBJ1-1 | NA | TRBV7-9 | many | CASSLQGKDTEAFF | TGTGCCAGCAGCTTGCAGGGGAAGGACACTGAAGCTTTCTTT
TRBJ2-1 | NA | TRBV2 | NA | CASSRGRGDNEQFF | TGTGCCAGCAGCCGGGGCAGGGGGGACAACGAGCAGTTCTTC
TRBJ2-4 | NA | TRBV25-1 | NA | CASSENDRAKNIQYF | TGTGCCAGCAGTGAAAATGACCGAGCCAAAAACATTCAGTACTTC
TRBJ2-2 | NA | TRBV7-2 | many | CASSLVPGLTGELFF | TGTGCCAGCAGCTTAGTTCCCGGATTGACCGGGGAGCTGTTTTTT
TRBJ1-3 | NA | TRBV5-1 | few | CASSQDNRPGNTIYF | TGCGCCAGCAGCCAAGACAACCGACCTGGAAACACCATATATTTT
TRBJ2-2 | NA | TRBV12-3/TRBV12-4 | few | CASSDGIPTGELFF | TGTGCCAGCAGTGATGGCATTCCAACCGGGGAGCTGTTTTTT
TRBJ1-5 | TRBD1 | TRBV6-1 | many | CASSSPGTGFNQPQHF | TGTGCCAGCAGTTCACCCGGGACAGGGTTCAATCAGCCCCAGCATTTT
TRBJ1-5 | TRBD1 | TRBV3-1 | few | CASSQTRQGLLHF | TGTGCCAGCAGCCAAACGAGACAGGGGCTTCTACATTTT
TRBJ2-5 | TRBD1 | TRBV15 | NA | CATSERRGRETQYF | TGTGCCACCAGCGAACGCAGGGGGCGTGAGACCCAGTACTTC
TRBJ2-1 | NA | TRBV14 | many | CASSLRVGSYNEQFF | TGTGCCAGCAGCCTAAGGGTAGGCTCCTACAATGAGCAGTTCTTC
TRBJ2-5 | NA | TRBV7-9 | NA | CASRPAGMETQYF | TGTGCCAGCAGGCCGGCAGGGATGGAGACCCAGTACTTC
TRBJ1-5 | TRBD1 | TRBV7-2 | many | CASSQYTGGSQPQHF | TGTGCCAGCAGCCAATACACAGGGGGCAGTCAGCCCCAGCATTTT
TRBJ1-4 | NA | TRBV30 | NA | CACFPKEGSEKLFF | TGTGCCTGCTTTCCCAAGGAGGGGAGTGAAAAACTGTTTTTT
TRBJ2-1 | NA | TRBV11-2 | few | CASSLGVGSDIIEQFF | TGTGCCAGCAGCTTAGGGGTCGGGAGCGATATAATCGAGCAGTTCTTC
TRBJ2-3 | TRBD2 | TRBV20-1 | few | CSARQLARGEADTQYF | TGCAGTGCTAGACAACTAGCGCGGGGAGAGGCCGATACGCAGTATTTT
TRBJ1-2 | NA | TRBV28 | NA | CASRSLDYGYTF | TGTGCCAGCAGATCCTTAGACTATGGCTACACCTTC
TRBJ2-5 | NA | TRBV30 | NA | CALRGGWETQCF | TGTGCCTTGAGGGGGGGATGGGAGACCCAGTGCTTC
TRBJ2-7 | NA | TRBV10-3 | NA | CAISAGPSSNYEQYF | TGTGCCATCAGTGCGGGGCCTAGCTCGAACTACGAGCAGTACTTC
TRBJ2-3 | TRBD2 | TRBV29-1 | many | CSVESSGSTDTQYF | TGCAGCGTTGAATCTAGCGGGAGCACAGATACGCAGTATTTT
TRBJ2-1 | NA | TRBV20-1 | many | CSARGLPLGNEQFF | TGCAGTGCTAGAGGGCTGCCCTTAGGGAATGAGCAGTTCTTC
TRBJ2-7 | NA | TRBV7-2 | many | CASSLVSGATSYEQYF | TGTGCCAGCAGCTTAGTCTCCGGGGCCACGTCCTACGAGCAGTACTTC
TRBJ1-6 | NA | TRBV30 | NA | CAWSPNNNSPLHF | TGTGCCTGGAGCCCAAACAATAATTCACCCCTCCACTTT
TRBJ1-6 | TRBD1 | TRBV9 | many | CASSSTGGDSPLHF | TGTGCCAGCAGCTCGACAGGGGGCGATTCACCCCTCCACTTT
TRBJ2-2 | TRBD2 | TRBV20-1 | NA | CSAGRLAGQGLFF | TGCAGTGCCGGAAGACTAGCGGGTCAGGGGCTGTTTTTT
TRBJ2-7 | TRBD2 | TRBV29-1 | NA | CSVGGSKYEQYF | TGCAGCGTTGGCGGGAGTAAATACGAGCAGTACTTC
TRBJ2-5 | NA | TRBV7-9 | many | CASSPDPVGTQYF | TGTGCCAGCAGCCCGGACCCGGTAGGGACCCAGTACTTC
TRBJ2-1 | TRBD2 | TRBV27 | many | CASSLANSGRPGSEQFF | TGTGCCAGCAGTTTGGCAAATAGCGGGAGGCCTGGTAGTGAGCAGTTCTTC
TRBJ2-1 | NA | TRBV4-1 | NA | CASSPPPHNEQFF | TGCGCCAGCAGCCCCCCTCCGCACAATGAGCAGTTCTTC
TRBJ2-5 | TRBD2 | TRBV4-1 | NA | CASSQALAGWAQYF | TGCGCCAGCAGCCAGGCCCTAGCGGGATGGGCCCAGTACTTC
TRBJ1-5 | TRBD1 | TRBV6-2/TRBV6-3 | many | CASRRDSQNQPQHF | TGTGCCAGCAGGAGGGACAGCCAAAATCAGCCCCAGCATTTT
TRBJ2-1 | TRBD2 | TRBV5-5 | NA | CASSSLSGRARVEFF | TGTGCCAGCAGCTCTTTAAGCGGGAGGGCCCGGGTAGAGTTCTTC
TRBJ2-3 | TRBD2 | TRBV20-1 | few | CSARDGLAGTDTQYF | TGCAGTGCTAGAGATGGCCTAGCGGGCACAGATACGCAGTATTTT
TRBJ2-7 | NA | TRBV6-1 | many | CASSRAGEQYF | TGTGCCAGCAGCCGGGCCGGCGAGCAGTACTTC
TRBJ1-2 | NA | TRBV11-2 | many | CASSLDSGYLYGYTF | TGTGCCAGCAGCCTAGATTCAGGGTATCTCTATGGCTACACCTTC
TRBJ2-2 | NA | TRBV29-1 | NA | CSAIRDPGAGELFF | TGCAGCGCCATCCGGGACCCTGGCGCCGGGGAGCTGTTTTTT
TRBJ2-1 | NA | TRBV20-1 | few | CSADSDRFYNEQFF | TGCAGTGCCGATAGCGACCGATTCTACAATGAGCAGTTCTTC
TRBJ2-6 | TRBD1 | TRBV28 | NA | CATHRQGSGANVLTF | TGTGCAACCCACCGACAGGGCTCTGGGGCCAACGTCCTGACTTTC
TRBJ2-3 | TRBD2 | TRBV4-3 | NA | CASSQDLAGGFTDTQYF | TGCGCCAGCAGCCAAGATCTAGCGGGAGGGTTTACAGATACGCAGTATTTT
TRBJ2-5 | NA | TRBV29-1 | few | CSVAPSVAETQYF | TGCAGCGTTGCCCCCTCGGTCGCAGAGACCCAGTACTTC